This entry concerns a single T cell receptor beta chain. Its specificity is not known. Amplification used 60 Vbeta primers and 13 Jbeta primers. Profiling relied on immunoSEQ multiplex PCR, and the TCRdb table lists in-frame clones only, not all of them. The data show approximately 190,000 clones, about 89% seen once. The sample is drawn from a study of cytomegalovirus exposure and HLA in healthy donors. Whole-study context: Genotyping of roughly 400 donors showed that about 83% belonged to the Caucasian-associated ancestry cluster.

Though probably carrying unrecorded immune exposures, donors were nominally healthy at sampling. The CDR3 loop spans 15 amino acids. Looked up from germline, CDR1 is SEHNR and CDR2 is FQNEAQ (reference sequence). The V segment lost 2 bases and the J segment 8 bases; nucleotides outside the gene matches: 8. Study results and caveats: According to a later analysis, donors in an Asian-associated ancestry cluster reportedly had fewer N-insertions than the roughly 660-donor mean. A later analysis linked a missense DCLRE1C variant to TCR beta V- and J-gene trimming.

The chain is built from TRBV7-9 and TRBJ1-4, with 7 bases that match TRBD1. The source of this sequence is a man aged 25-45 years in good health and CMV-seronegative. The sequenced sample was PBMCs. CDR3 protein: CASSLRTGRGEKLFF. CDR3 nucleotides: TGTGCCAGCAGCTTAAGGACAGGTAGAGGCGAAAAACTGTTTTTT.